Listed below are T cell receptor beta chains from one sample, sequenced in a study of cytomegalovirus exposure and HLA in healthy donors. Method: immunoSEQ multiplex PCR; TCRdb's copy keeps in-frame clones and lacks some. The sample contains about 180,000 clones, 75% to 90% of which appear only once. The sequencing sample was made of PBMCs. Receptor source: a boy between 2 and 15 years old in good health and CMV-seronegative. The CDR3 runs from the conserved cysteine through the conserved F or W.

j_call v_call cdr3_aa
TRBJ1-2 TRBV6-5 CASSGGGPYGYTF
TRBJ2-2 TRBV7-9 CASSFPGQGKTGELFF
TRBJ2-3 TRBV2 CASSEAETLGGRTQYF
TRBJ2-1 TRBV15 CATSPQRGLYNEQFF
TRBJ1-2 TRBV7-2 CASRLGRNYGYTF
TRBJ2-5 TRBV6-1 CASSTGGTGQETQYF
TRBJ1-4 TRBV4-3 CASSQGGEGSEKLFF
TRBJ1-1 TRBV6-1 CASRWGQGGTEAFF
NA TRBV4-3 CASSGGQGASYEQYF
TRBJ2-7 TRBV28 CASSSSGQGDYEQYF
TRBJ2-4 TRBV19 CASSIEQGARIQYF
TRBJ1-5 TRBV19 CASSILDRGNQPQHF
TRBJ1-1 TRBV18 CASSQDTGVGYTEAFF
TRBJ2-3 TRBV5-1 CASSPPGGAGRDTQYF
TRBJ2-5 TRBV5-1 CASSLASGIETQYF
TRBJ1-2 TRBV6-5 CASSYGAGRNYGYTF
TRBJ1-1 TRBV4-3 CASSQDLLDTEAFF
TRBJ1-1 TRBV19 CASSPRQAPRGTEAFF
TRBJ1-2 TRBV7-9 CASTSGENYGYTF
TRBJ2-2 TRBV6-5 CASSYWTSMSPGELFF
TRBJ2-3 TRBV7-2 CASSLVGTSGDTQYF
TRBJ2-1 TRBV7-9 CASRGNRGRASNEQFF
TRBJ2-3 TRBV7-2 CASSLRTTTDTQYF
TRBJ2-1 TRBV6-5 CASSLEGGANNEQFF
TRBJ1-2 TRBV5-4 CASSPTVSYGYTF
TRBJ2-1 TRBV15 CATSRETGLANEQFF
TRBJ2-1 TRBV10-3 CASQGRSTGGPYNEQFF
TRBJ2-2 TRBV27 CATSSSGRSAGELFF
TRBJ2-3 TRBV5-1 CASSLELREDTQYF
TRBJ1-2 TRBV5-1 CASSLGPEVGYTF
TRBJ1-5 TRBV15 CATSNREEGQPQHF
TRBJ2-4 TRBV2 CASRASYLWNIQYF
TRBJ2-1 TRBV29-1 CSADAGVSYNEQFF
TRBJ2-7 TRBV18 CASSPLAGNEQYF
TRBJ1-4 TRBV6-5 CASKPSPGTGGKLFF
TRBJ1-1 TRBV13 CASSPRGSTEAFF
TRBJ1-1 TRBV6-4 CASSDPDPTNDRGGEAFF
TRBJ2-3 TRBV5-4 CASSLRTYTDTQYF
TRBJ2-1 TRBV2 CASSPASGKIGNEQFF
TRBJ1-4 TRBV2 CASRSTAFEKLFF
TRBJ2-1 TRBV19 CASSTLLGQGFNEQFF
TRBJ2-7 TRBV6-1 CASSEVLAGASYEQYF
TRBJ1-6 TRBV7-6 CASSLSSGFSSPLHF
TRBJ1-1 TRBV27 CASSFPGNTEAFF
TRBJ2-1 TRBV27 CASSLWASGASNEQFF
TRBJ2-3 TRBV19 CASRTNPIIAGGGDTQYF